Following are 19 T cell receptor beta chains from one sample sequenced in a study of cytomegalovirus exposure and HLA in healthy donors. The PCR ran on 60 Vbeta and 13 Jbeta primers. Clones were sequenced by immunoSEQ multiplex PCR, and TCRdb holds only the in-frame ones, with some missing. Among 110,000 to 150,000 clones, around 80% were seen once, and the ten largest hold 8.8%. The sequencing input was PBMCs. These receptors all stem from a woman aged 45-65 years in good health and CMV-seropositive.

The chain joins TRBV14 to TRBJ2-7; 7 positions agree with TRBD2. This CDR3 comprises 13 residues. Germline V gives CDR1 SGHDN, CDR2 FVKESK. V lost 8 bases and J lost 3; bases outside the gene matches: 7. Here the CDR3 reads CASAPRGVYEQYF. The CDR3 DNA reads TGTGCCAGCGCCCCCCGGGGGGTCTACGAGCAGTACTTC.

The chain employs TRBV18 and TRBJ1-3, with TRBD1 matching 9 bases. Germline loops: CDR1 KGHSH, CDR2 LQKENI. Losses at the gene ends were 6 bases for V and 0 bases for J; bases not matched to a gene: 3. The CDR3 sequence is 15 residues long. The CDR3 coding sequence is TGTGCCAGCTCGGGACAGGGATCCTCTGGAAACACCATATATTTT. Its protein is CASSGQGSSGNTIYF.

CDR3 in DNA: TGTGCCAGCAGTTCAGGCCCGGATCTTCTCTCTGGAAACACCATATATTTT. Protein sequence: CASSSGPDLLSGNTIYF. The chain recombines TRBV28 with TRBJ1-3; no clear D gene. Trimming removed 4 bases at V and 0 bases at J, with 16 bases between. Germline CDR1 and CDR2: MDHEN and SYDVKM. The CDR3 runs 17 residues.

The gene calls are TRBV5-1 and TRBJ2-1; 12 bases line up with TRBD1. CDR3 size: 14 residues. V lost 4 bases to trimming and J lost 10 bases; unmatched junction nucleotides: 6. Per the germline V gene, CDR1 is SGHRS and CDR2 is YFSETQ. The chain's CDR3 is CASSPGQGAVEQFF. Written as DNA, the CDR3 is TGCGCCAGCAGCCCGGGACAGGGGGCGGTGGAGCAGTTCTTC.

This chain connects TRBV11-3 to TRBJ2-5, with 11 nucleotides matching TRBD1. This CDR3 contains 15 residues. CDR1 SGHNT and CDR2 YENEEA come from the germline V gene. V lost 1 base and J lost 4; bases outside the gene matches: 2. The CDR3: CASSLGGQGGETQYF. The CDR3 bases are TGTGCCAGCAGCTTAGGGGGACAGGGGGGAGAGACCCAGTACTTC.

The V and J genes are TRBV7-9 and TRBJ1-1; 7 nucleotides match TRBD1. Germline V gene data show CDR1 as SEHNR and CDR2 as FQNEAQ (reference sequence). The CDR3 has 16 residues. The V gene end was trimmed by 0 bases and the J gene end by 3 bases; junction bases not matched to a gene: 7. The CDR3 reads CASSLAFQQGYTEAFF. CDR3 nucleotide sequence: TGTGCCAGCAGCTTAGCGTTCCAACAGGGGTACACTGAAGCTTTCTTT.

The gene calls are TRBV9 and TRBJ2-7; 8 bases match TRBD1. V was pared by 0 bases and J by 5 bases, with 4 bases of the junction left unmatched. There are 14 residues in the CDR3. Per germline, CDR1 SGDLS and CDR2 YYNGEE. CDR3 loop: CASSVADRGDEQYF. In DNA form, the CDR3 reads TGTGCCAGCAGCGTAGCCGACAGGGGAGACGAGCAGTACTTC.

The chain couples TRBV9 to TRBJ2-7, with 8 bases identical to TRBD2. With V trimmed by 1 base and J by 0 bases, 3 bases remained unmatched. This CDR3 is built from 15 residues. Germline V gene sequence: CDR1 SGDLS, CDR2 YYNGEE. CDR3 amino acids: CASSVSGGSSYEQYF. CDR3 coding DNA: TGTGCCAGCAGCGTAAGCGGGGGCAGCTCCTACGAGCAGTACTTC.

This sequence joins TRBV2 and TRBJ2-1; a possible D gene is TRBD1 (5 bases). The CDR3 covers 14 residues. Per germline, CDR1 SNHLY and CDR2 FYNNEI. V was cut by 7 bases and J by 7 bases, with 17 bases left in between. The CDR3 reads CASNDRRWGNEQFF. The CDR3 DNA reads TGTGCCAGCAACGACAGAAGGTGGGGAAATGAGCAGTTCTTC. The full variable domain, rest sourced from reference TRBV2 and TRBJ2-1, is EPEVTQTPSHQVTQMGQEVILRCVPISNHLYFYWYRQILGQKVEFLVSFYNNEISEKSEIFDDQFSVERPDGSNFTLKIRSTKLEDSAMYFCASNDRRWGNEQFFGPGTRLTVL.

The rearrangement uses TRBV18 and TRBJ1-1; D is uncertain. The V end was cut by 0 bases, the J end by 1 base, with 6 bases between. CDR3 size: 14 residues. The germline V gene encodes CDR1 KGHSH and CDR2 LQKENI. CDR3 nucleotide sequence: TGTGCCAGCTCACCACCTTCCCGGAACACTGAAGCTTTCTTT. Encoded protein: CASSPPSRNTEAFF. The full variable domain, completed using reference TRBV18 and TRBJ1-1, is NAGVMQNPRHLVRRRGQEARLRCSPMKGHSHVYWYRQLPEEGLKFMVYLQKENIIDESGMPKERFSAEFPKEGPSILRIQQVVRGDSAAYFCASSPPSRNTEAFFGQGTRLTVV.

This clone was recorded once. This sequence joins TRBV30 and TRBJ1-2; TRBD1 agrees at 7 bases. The CDR3 is 14 residues long. The germline CDR1 and CDR2 sequences are GTSNPN and SVGIG (reference sequence). The V gene end was trimmed by 3 bases and the J gene end by 4 bases; junction bases not matched to a gene: 8. The CDR3 region has the DNA TGTGCCTGGAGACAGGGGCCCGCTGGCTATGGCTACACCTTC. This codes for CAWRQGPAGYGYTF.

J is TRBJ2-1 and V is TRBV7-2, with 7 bases lining up with TRBD1. The CDR3 is 13 amino acids. Germline assignment: CDR1 SGHTA and CDR2 FQGNSA. V shed 5 bases and J 10 bases; nucleotides not matched to a gene: 8. The DNA of the CDR3 is TGTGCCAGCAGCCTCGACAGGGTTTGGGAGCAGTTCTTC. The encoded protein is CASSLDRVWEQFF.

The gene calls are TRBV2 and TRBJ1-2; D is undetermined. The germline gives CDR1 SNHLY, CDR2 FYNNEI. With 0 bases removed from V and 8 bases from J, the gap between germline ends came to 10 bases. This CDR3 region has 13 residues. The CDR3 bases are TGTGCCAGCAGTGAAGCCAAAAGCTTGGGCTACACCTTC. This encodes CASSEAKSLGYTF.

This clone was seen just once. This chain joins TRBV10-3 and TRBJ2-1, with D possibly being TRBD2 (5 bases). V was clipped by 3 bases and J by 10 bases, with 13 bases between them. This CDR3 spans 13 amino acids. The germline V gene has CDR1 ENHRY and CDR2 SYGVKD. CDR3 coding DNA: TGTGCCATCAGTGAACGGTCCCGAGGGGAGCAGTTCTTC. As protein: CAISERSRGEQFF.

This rearrangement joins TRBV2 to TRBJ1-1; TRBD1 matches 11 bases. In germline, CDR1 is SNHLY, CDR2 FYNNEI. The CDR3 is made up of 14 amino acids. The ends lost 5 bases at V and 7 bases at J; junction bases unmatched: 6. In DNA, the CDR3 is TGTGCCAGCAGTAACGGACAGGGGGCAATTGAAGCTTTCTTT. Its protein product is CASSNGQGAIEAFF.

V and J are TRBV7-3 and TRBJ2-5; tentative D call: TRBD2 (6 bases). The V gene's germline CDR1 is SGHTA and CDR2 FQGTGA. The V gene lost 4 bases and the J gene lost 7 bases, with 13 bases spanning the gap. The CDR3 sequence is 13 residues long. The CDR3 DNA reads TGTGCCAGCAGCTCCCAAACAGCGGGGACCCAGTACTTC. The encoded protein is CASSSQTAGTQYF.

The chain links TRBV18 to TRBJ1-5; 7 bases match TRBD1. The CDR3 sequence is 15 residues long. CDR1 and CDR2 (germline): KGHSH, LQKENI. V shed 3 bases and J 6 bases; nucleotides not matched to a gene: 8. The CDR3 sequence is CASSPVEGAAQPQHF. The CDR3 region has the DNA TGTGCCAGCTCACCCGTCGAGGGGGCCGCTCAGCCCCAGCATTTT.

CDR3 DNA: TGTGCCAGCAGCTTAGTAACCGGGGAGCTGTTTTTT. Translation gives CASSLVTGELFF. The V and J genes are TRBV7-2 and TRBJ2-2; no reliable D call. Trimming shortened V by 1 base and J by 5 bases, and 2 bases separated the two germline ends. The CDR3 totals 12 residues. Germline CDR1 and CDR2: SGHTA and FQGNSA.

The chain joins TRBV5-5 to TRBJ2-1, with D unclear. The ends were cut back, 2 bases at V and 5 bases at J, with 8 bases in the middle. The CDR3 extends over 13 amino acids. Germline V CDR1 and CDR2: SGHKS, YYEKEE (reference sequence). The CDR3 loop is CASSFTPDNEQFF. The CDR3 nucleotides are TGTGCCAGCAGCTTTACCCCGGACAATGAGCAGTTCTTC.